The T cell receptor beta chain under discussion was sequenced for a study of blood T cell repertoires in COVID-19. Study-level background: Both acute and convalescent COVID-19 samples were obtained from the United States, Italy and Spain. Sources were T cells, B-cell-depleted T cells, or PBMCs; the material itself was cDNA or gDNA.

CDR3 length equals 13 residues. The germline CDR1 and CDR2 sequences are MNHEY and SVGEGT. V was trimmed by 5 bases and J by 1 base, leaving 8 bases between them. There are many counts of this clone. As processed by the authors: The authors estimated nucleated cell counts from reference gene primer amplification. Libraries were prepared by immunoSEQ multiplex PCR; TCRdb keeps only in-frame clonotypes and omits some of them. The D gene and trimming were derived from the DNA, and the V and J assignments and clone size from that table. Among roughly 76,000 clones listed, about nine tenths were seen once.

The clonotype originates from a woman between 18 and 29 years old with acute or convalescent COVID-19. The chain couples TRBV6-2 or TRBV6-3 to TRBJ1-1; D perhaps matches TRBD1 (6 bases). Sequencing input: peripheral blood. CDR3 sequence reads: CASSQGTNTEAFF. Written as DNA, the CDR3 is TGTGCCAGCAGTCAGGGGACGAACACTGAAGCTTTCTTT.